Listed here are 4 T cell receptor beta chains from one sample, sequenced in a study of blood T cell repertoires in COVID-19. The assay was immunoSEQ multiplex PCR, and TCRdb's table has in-frame clones only and misses some. The sample shows 80,000 to 100,000 clones, 91% of them seen only once. The source material was peripheral blood. The receptors stem from a human donor with active COVID-19. The donor label of this sample is uncertain.

This chain joins TRBV9 and TRBJ2-1; 8 bases match TRBD2. CDR3 length equals 17 residues. J gave up 6 bases and V 0 bases, and 11 bases lay outside the gene matches. Germline V lookup: CDR1 SGDLS, CDR2 YYNGEE. Here the CDR3 DNA reads TGTGCCAGCAGCGTAGTCGGGGTGAGACTAGCGCCCAATGAGCAGTTCTTC. Translated: CASSVVGVRLAPNEQFF. The full variable domain, its missing parts supplied by reference TRBV9 and TRBJ2-1, is DSGVTQTPKHLITATGQRVTLRCSPRSGDLSVYWYQQSLDQGLQFLIQYYNGEERAKGNILERFSAQQFPDLHSELNLSSLELGDSALYFCASSVVGVRLAPNEQFFGPGTRLTVL.

V gene TRBV7-9 combines with J gene TRBJ1-2; weak D call: TRBD1 (6 bases). CDR3 length equals 15 residues. Germline V gene lookup returns CDR1 SEHNR and CDR2 FQNEAQ (reference sequence). Trimming shortened V by 1 base and J by 9 bases, and 18 bases separated the two germline ends. CDR3 nucleotides: TGTGCCAGCAGCTTAGTTGTGCAGGGGCAGGGTCGCTACACCTTC. Its translation: CASSLVVQGQGRYTF.

The V gene is TRBV2, the J gene TRBJ2-5; 9 bases align to TRBD2. J was trimmed by 0 bases and V by 9 bases; bases with no gene match: 8. Per germline, CDR1 SNHLY and CDR2 FYNNEI. The CDR3 loop spans 15 amino acids. CDR3 in amino acids: CARSTVAGDQETQYF. CDR3 bases: TGTGCCAGGAGTACGGTAGCGGGGGACCAAGAGACCCAGTACTTC. The full variable domain, its missing parts supplied by reference TRBV2 and TRBJ2-5, is EPEVTQTPSHQVTQMGQEVILRCVPISNHLYFYWYRQILGQKVEFLVSFYNNEISEKSEIFDDQFSVERPDGSNFTLKIRSTKLEDSAMYFCARSTVAGDQETQYFGPGTRLLVL.

This sequence joins TRBV28 and TRBJ1-2, with 9 nucleotides matching TRBD1. The germline CDR1 and CDR2 sequences are MDHEN and SYDVKM. This CDR3 is 14 amino acids long. The V segment lost 6 bases and the J segment 1 base; nucleotides outside the gene matches: 3. CDR3: CASRQGASNYGYTF. The CDR3 DNA reads as TGTGCCAGCAGACAGGGGGCAAGTAACTATGGCTACACCTTC.